This TCR beta chain was documented in a study of cytomegalovirus exposure and HLA in healthy donors. The wider study: A later analysis reported the approximately 120 validation repertoires used the same platform as the 500 to 800 first-cohort repertoires. Study-wide results and caveats: Generally TCR sequences proved uncommon, though certain public TCRs appeared in numerous donors.

Concerning this clone: Its antigen is still unknown.

TCRdb keeps only in-frame clones here, not all; method: immunoSEQ multiplex PCR. The data contain 260,000 or so clones, roughly 90% of them singletons. The CDR3 spans 14 residues. Germline V gene lookup returns CDR1 LNHDA and CDR2 SQIVND (reference sequence). V lost 6 bases to trimming and J lost 1 base, with 13 bases between them. The chain is built from TRBV19 and TRBJ2-7; the D gene is possibly TRBD2 (5 bases). The clonotype was recovered from a woman younger than 35 in good health and CMV-seronegative. The source material was PBMCs. CDR3 sequence reads: CASSPRVGSYEQYF. In DNA form, the CDR3 reads TGTGCCAGTAGCCCGAGGGTCGGTTCCTACGAGCAGTACTTC.